This T cell receptor beta chain appears in the sequencing data of a study of T-cell reconstitution after alpha-beta-depleted transplantation in children. General observations from the study: Expanded graft clones numbering several hundred reportedly gave rise to alpha-beta T cells about two months after transplant. Some patients' high day-60 TCRbeta diversity was traced to surviving recipient T cells and thymic progenitors. Most T-cell counts and diversity one year after the transplant came from T cells that were newly produced.

This CDR3 comprises 14 residues. Trimming took off 0 bases at V and 4 bases at J, with 12 bases between the two ends. Germline-derived CDR1 and CDR2 are GTSNPN and SVGIG (reference sequence). The authors prepared the TCRbeta library with unique molecular identifiers. MiXCR, run by TCRdb on the PCR reads, gives a single entry per CDR3 protein. This table holds almost 500,000 distinct CDR3 sequences, approximately 10% found once. This clonotype was detected a few times. Its antigen is unidentified. This specimen consisted of PBMCs, obtained before TCRalphabeta/CD19-depleted stem cell transplant. This receptor was obtained from a child younger than 10 with inherited bone marrow failure, due to receive a stem cell transplant. V usage is TRBV30 and J usage is TRBJ1-1; D is possibly TRBD1 (6 bases). The CDR3 sequence is CAWSVSPDSTEAFF. The CDR3, as DNA: TGTGCCTGGAGTGTGTCTCCGGACAGCACTGAAGCTTTCTTT.